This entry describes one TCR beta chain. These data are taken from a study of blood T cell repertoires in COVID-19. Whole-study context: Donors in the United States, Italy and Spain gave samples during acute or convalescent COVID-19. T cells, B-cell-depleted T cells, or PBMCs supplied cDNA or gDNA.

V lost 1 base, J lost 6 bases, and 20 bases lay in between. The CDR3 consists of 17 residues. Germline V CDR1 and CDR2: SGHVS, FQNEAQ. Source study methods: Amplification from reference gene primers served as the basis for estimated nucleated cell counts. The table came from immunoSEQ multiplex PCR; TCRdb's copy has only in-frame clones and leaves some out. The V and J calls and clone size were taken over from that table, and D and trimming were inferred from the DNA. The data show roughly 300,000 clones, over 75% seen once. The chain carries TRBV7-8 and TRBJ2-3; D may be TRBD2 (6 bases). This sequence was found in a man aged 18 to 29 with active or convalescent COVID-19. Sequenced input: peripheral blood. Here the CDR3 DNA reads TGTGCCAGCAGCTTAGAGCCTCAAGGCCTAGGGAGGGATACGCAGTATTTT. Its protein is CASSLEPQGLGRDTQYF.